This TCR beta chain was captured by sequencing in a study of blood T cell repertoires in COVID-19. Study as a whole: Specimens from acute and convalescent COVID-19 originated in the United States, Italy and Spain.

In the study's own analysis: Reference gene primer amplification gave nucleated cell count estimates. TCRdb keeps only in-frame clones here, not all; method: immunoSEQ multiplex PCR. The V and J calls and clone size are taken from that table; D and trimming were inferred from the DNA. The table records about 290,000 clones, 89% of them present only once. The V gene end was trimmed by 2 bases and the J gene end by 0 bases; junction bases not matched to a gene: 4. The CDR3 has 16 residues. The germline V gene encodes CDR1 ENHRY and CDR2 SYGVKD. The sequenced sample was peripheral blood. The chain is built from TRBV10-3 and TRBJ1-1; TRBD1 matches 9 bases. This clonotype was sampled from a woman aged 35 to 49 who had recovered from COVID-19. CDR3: CAISEGQGTMNTEAFF. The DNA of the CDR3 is TGTGCCATCAGTGAGGGACAGGGGACAATGAACACTGAAGCTTTCTTT.